The 32 T cell receptor beta chains presented below share a single source sample, sequenced in a study of T cells in Graves' hyperthyroidism and ophthalmopathy (dated by TCRdb to the late 2010s). Library creation used multiplex PCR. TCRdb lists the instrument as Illumina HiSeq 2000. TCR beta CDR3 regions were amplified from RNA transcripts. A first-round RT-PCR of the TCR CDR3 used the HTBI primer set with the Qiagen OneStep RT-PCR kit. TCRdb redid the processing of the public reads, applying fastp at Q25 and MiXCR, and retained in-frame beta chains. Records with the same CDR3 protein are collapsed into one entry carrying the most frequent genes and DNA. This sample comprises fewer than 900,000 distinct CDR3 sequences, about 17% of them detected only once. In total, the top ten clones hold over 15% of the sample. The sample taken for sequencing was blood. The receptor source for this set is a woman between 50 and 59 years old with Graves' hyperthyroidism that later progressed to Graves' ophthalmopathy.

Remarks on this clonotype: This may stem from a read error, because a much larger clone lies one nucleotide away. The J gene is TRBJ2-5, the V gene TRBV20-1, with D possibly being TRBD2 (7 bases). The CDR3 is made up of 13 amino acids. CDR1 and CDR2 from the germline V gene are DFQATT and SNEGSKA (reference sequence). DNA of the CDR3: TGCAGCCCAGGGGAGGGGCGGGTCGAGACCCAGTACTTC. Translation gives CSPGEGRVETQYF.

This clonotype was counted at least ten times. The chain uses TRBV3-1 and TRBJ1-1; 9 nucleotides line up with TRBD1. The CDR3 contains 15 residues. Germline CDR1 and CDR2: LGHDT and YNNKEL (reference sequence). V dropped 3 bases and J dropped 4; count of bases not matched to a gene: 6. The DNA of the CDR3 is TGTGCCAGCAGCCACCTGGACAGGGGAACCACTGAAGCTTTCTTT. Amino acid sequence: CASSHLDRGTTEAFF.

This clonotype was seen a handful of times. CDR3 DNA: TGTGCCAGCAGTGATCGGGGGCTCGTTCAGCCCCAGCATTTT. Its translation: CASSDRGLVQPQHF. The V call is TRBV25-1, the J call TRBJ1-5, with D perhaps TRBD1 (6 bases). The CDR3 is made up of 14 amino acids. Trimming took 3 bases from V and 6 from J, leaving 12 bases between them. Germline-derived CDR1 and CDR2 are MGHDK and SYGVNS.

This clonotype was seen many times. CDR3 loop: CASSLRLGGAADTQYF. In DNA form, the CDR3 reads TGTGCCAGCAGCTTACGCCTCGGGGGGGCGGCAGATACGCAGTATTTT. The V and J genes are TRBV3-1 and TRBJ2-3; 8 bases fit TRBD2. Germline V CDR1 and CDR2: LGHDT, YNNKEL (reference sequence). Unmatched junction bases numbered 11, after V lost 5 bases and J lost 4 bases. The CDR3 has 16 amino acids.

A few counts support this clonotype. The chain carries TRBV4-2 and TRBJ2-1; D uncertain. Germline CDR1 reads LGHNA; CDR2 reads YNFKEQ. V was pared by 0 bases and J by 5 bases, with 5 bases between. The CDR3 loop spans 13 amino acids. The CDR3 DNA reads TGTGCCAGCAGCCAAGACTATCACAATGAGCAGTTCTTC. Residues: CASSQDYHNEQFF.

V gene TRBV4-1 combines with J gene TRBJ1-2, with D unresolved. With 0 bases removed from V and 2 bases from J, the gap between germline ends came to 16 bases. CDR3 length: 17 residues. Germline CDR1 reads MGHRA; CDR2 reads YSYEKL. The chain's CDR3 is CASSQEFREVQNYGYTF. CDR3 nucleotides: TGCGCCAGCAGCCAAGAATTCCGGGAGGTCCAGAACTATGGCTACACCTTC.

The chain combines TRBV18 with TRBJ2-6, with D hard to call. CDR3 length equals 14 residues. Germline CDR1 reads KGHSH; CDR2 reads LQKENI. Trimming removed 3 bases at V and 4 bases at J, with 7 bases between. The CDR3 DNA follows: TGTGCCAGCTCACCCTTCACCGGGGCCAACGTCCTGACTTTC. Translation: CASSPFTGANVLTF.

The table lists this clonotype with many counts. V usage is TRBV27 and J usage is TRBJ1-1; D perhaps matches TRBD1 (5 bases). The CDR3 is made up of 13 amino acids. Trimming removed 8 bases at V and 1 base at J, with 11 bases between. CDR1 and CDR2 from the germline V gene are MNHEY and SMNVEV (reference sequence). CDR3 DNA: TGTGCCAGCCTTCGGACACCGAACACTGAAGCTTTCTTT. The encoded protein is CASLRTPNTEAFF.

This clonotype showed up just a few times. This chain connects TRBV6-1 to TRBJ1-1; TRBD1 matches 7 bases. Germline-derived CDR1 and CDR2 are MNHNS and SASEGT. With 5 bases clipped from V and 5 bases from J, the junction kept 20 bases outside the gene matches. This CDR3 is 18 amino acids long. The CDR3, as DNA: TGTGCCAGCAGTCGGCCCAGAGACAGGGCCGTTTTCAGTACTGAAGCTTTCTTT. It is translated as CASSRPRDRAVFSTEAFF.

This rearrangement joins TRBV30 to TRBJ2-5; D is perhaps TRBD2 (6 bases). This CDR3 is 14 amino acids long. Germline V gene lookup returns CDR1 GTSNPN and CDR2 SVGIG (reference sequence). Trimming took 0 bases from V and 7 from J, leaving 15 bases between them. For the CDR3, the DNA is TGTGCCTGGAGTGTACGGCGGGACTGGGGGACCCAGTACTTC. Protein product: CAWSVRRDWGTQYF.

As to this clonotype: A read error may be the cause here, since a much bigger clone is one base away. The chain employs TRBV3-1 and TRBJ2-7; possibly TRBD1 or TRBD2 for D (5 bases each). The germline gives CDR1 LGHDT, CDR2 YNNKEL (reference sequence). The CDR3 is 12 residues long. Trimming stripped 0 bases from V and 7 bases from J, with 7 bases between. The CDR3 bases are TGTGCCAGCAGCCAAGATTGGGGGGAGCAGTACTTC. Translating gives CASSQDWGEQYF.

The V call is TRBV6-2 or TRBV6-3, the J call TRBJ1-2; D gene uncertain. V was shortened by 11 bases and J by 4 bases, with 11 bases between the two germline ends. Germline V gene lookup returns CDR1 MNHEY and CDR2 SVGEGT. There are 11 residues in the CDR3. The CDR3 loop is CACAAIYGYTF. The CDR3 DNA follows: TGTGCCTGCGCCGCCATCTATGGCTACACCTTC.

This clonotype came up many times. The chain combines TRBV30 with TRBJ1-1; D is undetermined. Looked up from germline, CDR1 is GTSNPN and CDR2 is SVGIG (reference sequence). This CDR3 region has 13 residues. The germline V and J ends were trimmed by 1 base and 3 bases, with 9 bases remaining between them. CDR3 residues: CAWSATADTEAFF. As DNA, the CDR3 is TGTGCCTGGAGTGCTACAGCAGACACTGAAGCTTTCTTT.

This clonotype was seen only a few times. The gene calls are TRBV20-1 and TRBJ1-5; 9 nucleotides match TRBD1. Germline values: CDR1 DFQATT, CDR2 SNEGSKA (reference sequence). The CDR3 sequence is 15 residues long. Germline trimming cut 5 bases from V and 7 bases from J; bases unmatched to any gene: 12. The CDR3 loop is CSAGPQGAIEQPQHF. CDR3 sequence (DNA): TGCAGTGCTGGACCACAGGGGGCTATAGAGCAGCCCCAGCATTTT.

This rearrangement joins TRBV9 to TRBJ1-1, with D hard to call. Trimming shortened V by 1 base and J by 4 bases, and 11 bases separated the two germline ends. This CDR3 is 14 amino acids long. Germline V CDR1 and CDR2: SGDLS, YYNGEE. CDR3 sequence (DNA): TGTGCCAGCAGCGTAACCGGATTGACCACTGAAGCTTTCTTT. It encodes CASSVTGLTTEAFF.

Ten or more counts support this clonotype. The J gene is TRBJ1-4, the V gene TRBV20-1; no clear D gene. CDR3 length equals 11 residues. V lost 6 bases and J 7 bases, leaving 9 bases between the germline ends. CDR1 is DFQATT, CDR2 SNEGSKA, per germline (reference sequence). CDR3 amino acids: CSARAGEKLFF. CDR3 DNA sequence: TGCAGTGCCCGTGCTGGTGAAAAACTGTTTTTT.

This sequence joins TRBV19 and TRBJ1-2; TRBD1 matches at 8 bases. CDR1 and CDR2 from the germline V gene are LNHDA and SQIVND (reference sequence). This CDR3 is built from 15 residues. V lost 2 bases to trimming and J lost 3 bases; unmatched junction nucleotides: 5. In nucleotides, the CDR3 is TGTGCCAGTAGTATACTACTGACAGGGGACTATGGCTACACCTTC. Its protein is CASSILLTGDYGYTF.

This sequence joins TRBV5-1 and TRBJ2-7; 8 bases line up with TRBD1. Germline V gene lookup returns CDR1 SGHRS and CDR2 YFSETQ. The V gene end was trimmed by 4 bases and the J gene end by 12 bases; junction bases not matched to a gene: 15. CDR3 length: 14 residues. CDR3 residues: CASSATGTGDEGYF. The CDR3 DNA reads TGCGCCAGCAGCGCCACCGGGACAGGAGACGAGGGGTACTTC. The complete variable domain, with remaining parts taken from reference TRBV5-1 and TRBJ2-7, reads KAGVTQTPRYLIKTRGQQVTLSCSPISGHRSVSWYQQTPGQGLQFLFEYFSETQRNKGNFPGRFSGRQFSNSRSEMNVSTLELGDSALYLCASSATGTGDEGYFGPGTRLTVT.

This clonotype came up a few times. The chain uses TRBV5-6 and TRBJ1-1, with 10 nucleotides matching TRBD1. Germline CDR1 reads SGHDT; CDR2 reads YYEEEE. This CDR3 has 15 amino acids. The V segment lost 7 bases and the J segment 10 bases; nucleotides outside the gene matches: 16. CDR3 sequence: CASLTRQGADRGAFF. The CDR3 DNA is TGTGCCAGCCTTACGCGACAGGGGGCTGACCGAGGAGCTTTCTTT.

This clonotype showed up many times. V gene TRBV30 combines with J gene TRBJ1-1, with D perhaps TRBD1 (5 bases). Trimming stripped 4 bases from V and 1 base from J, with 10 bases between. This CDR3 has 13 residues. In germline, CDR1 is GTSNPN, CDR2 SVGIG (reference sequence). The CDR3 loop is CAWTPDRNTEAFF. CDR3 DNA sequence: TGTGCCTGGACCCCTGACAGGAACACTGAAGCTTTCTTT.

The V gene is TRBV20-1, the J gene TRBJ2-7; 10 bases line up with TRBD2. V lost 6 bases to trimming and J lost 1 base; unmatched junction nucleotides: 6. The CDR3 length is 14 residues. The germline V gene encodes CDR1 DFQATT and CDR2 SNEGSKA (reference sequence). The CDR3 DNA follows: TGCAGTGCACAACTAGCGGGGTTTTCCTACGAGCAGTACTTC. This sequence encodes CSAQLAGFSYEQYF.

As for this clonotype: A much bigger clone sits one base away, suggesting this may be a read error. The rearrangement uses TRBV12-3 or TRBV12-4 and TRBJ1-1; 7 bases match TRBD1. The J segment lost 6 bases and the V segment lost 7 bases, leaving 14 bases of the junction unmatched. This CDR3 is 15 amino acids long. This CDR3 reads CASISGGLRGAEAFF. Here the CDR3 DNA reads TGTGCCAGCATCTCGGGGGGCCTCAGGGGGGCTGAAGCTTTCTTT.

The chain carries TRBV5-1 and TRBJ2-7, with TRBD1 identical over 7 bases. CDR3 length equals 14 residues. J gave up 7 bases and V 4 bases, and 11 bases lay outside the gene matches. The germline gives CDR1 SGHRS, CDR2 YFSETQ. CDR3 sequence (DNA): TGCGCCAGCAGCAACCCGACAGGGTTGAGGGAGCAGTACTTC. It yields the protein CASSNPTGLREQYF.

This clonotype was observed many times. The chain has TRBV3-1 and TRBJ1-5; the D is unclear. Germline V gene data show CDR1 as LGHDT and CDR2 as YNNKEL (reference sequence). V lost 0 bases, J lost 4 bases, and 10 bases lay in between. This CDR3 region has 15 residues. CDR3 sequence: CASSQDMRVNQPQHF. As DNA, the CDR3 is TGTGCCAGCAGCCAAGACATGAGGGTAAATCAGCCCCAGCATTTT. Combining the CDR3 with reference TRBV3-1 and TRBJ1-5 gives the whole variable domain DTAVSQTPKYLVTQMGNDKSIKCEQNLGHDTMYWYKQDSKKFLKIMFSYNNKELIINETVPNRFSPKSPDKAHLNLHINSLELGDSAVYFCASSQDMRVNQPQHFGDGTRLSIL.

The chain's CDR3 is CSVLDRGQTGANVLTF. The CDR3, as DNA: TGCAGCGTTCTGGACAGGGGGCAGACTGGGGCCAACGTCCTGACTTTC. The chain combines TRBV29-1 with TRBJ2-6, with 11 bases that match TRBD1. CDR3 length: 16 residues. CDR1 and CDR2 (germline): SQVTM, ANQGSEA. With V trimmed by 5 bases and J by 2 bases, 5 bases remained unmatched.

This clonotype has only one observation. A much larger clone differs from this one at a single base, so this may be a read error. This chain joins TRBV18 and TRBJ1-3, with D uncertain. From germline, CDR1 is KGHSH and CDR2 LQKENI. The CDR3 covers 16 residues. This CDR3 is CASPPQRGSSGNTIYF. The DNA for the CDR3 is TGTGCCAGCCCACCCCAACGGGGAAGCTCTGGAAACACCATATATTTT.

The chain combines TRBV10-3 with TRBJ2-3; D is perhaps TRBD1 (7 bases). This CDR3 is built from 15 residues. Germline V gene lookup returns CDR1 ENHRY and CDR2 SYGVKD. The V gene lost 11 bases and the J gene lost 1 base, with 19 bases spanning the gap. CDR3 loop: CALALEGARTDTQYF. The CDR3 bases are TGTGCCCTCGCGTTGGAGGGGGCTCGCACAGATACGCAGTATTTT.

The sample holds many counts of this clonotype. The chain carries TRBV5-1 and TRBJ2-7; D gene uncertain. Germline-derived CDR1 and CDR2 are SGHRS and YFSETQ. Trimming shortened V by 5 bases and J by 4 bases, and 13 bases separated the two germline ends. CDR3 length: 13 amino acids. The CDR3 coding sequence is TGCGCCAGCAGAGTCCGGTCCGGTTACGAGCAGTACTTC. This gives the protein CASRVRSGYEQYF.

This clonotype was detected ten times or more. The chain combines TRBV18 with TRBJ1-1; D not certain. The CDR3 spans 14 residues. Trimming left V 5 bases short and J 1 base short, with 11 bases between. Germline V CDR1 and CDR2: KGHSH, LQKENI. The CDR3 sequence: CASSSRARNTEAFF. The DNA for the CDR3 is TGTGCCAGCTCAAGCCGGGCCAGGAACACTGAAGCTTTCTTT.

This clonotype was counted many times. The genes are TRBV3-1 and TRBJ2-1, with 14 bases that match TRBD2. The CDR3 has 18 amino acids. Per germline, CDR1 LGHDT and CDR2 YNNKEL (reference sequence). The J segment lost 5 bases and the V segment lost 4 bases, leaving 10 bases of the junction unmatched. This chain's CDR3 is CASSLRLAGGLFNNEQFF. The CDR3 DNA reads TGTGCCAGCAGCCTTCGACTAGCGGGGGGGCTCTTTAACAATGAGCAGTTCTTC.

There are a few counts of this clonotype. This chain joins TRBV27 and TRBJ1-4, with TRBD1 identical over 12 bases. Trimming removed 0 bases from V and 8 bases from J; junction bases left unmatched: 4. Germline V gene data show CDR1 as MNHEY and CDR2 as SMNVEV (reference sequence). The CDR3 length is 16 residues. The CDR3 loop reads CASSLSWDRGREKLFF. CDR3 nucleotides: TGTGCCAGCAGTTTATCCTGGGACAGGGGGCGAGAAAAACTGTTTTTT. Using reference TRBV27 and TRBJ1-4 for the parts outside the CDR3, the full variable domain is EAQVTQNPRYLITVTGKKLTVTCSQNMNHEYMSWYRQDPGLGLRQIYYSMNVEVTDKGDVPEGYKVSRKEKRNFPLILESPSPNQTSLYFCASSLSWDRGREKLFFGSGTQLSVL.

This rearrangement joins TRBV2 to TRBJ2-5; D is perhaps TRBD1 (5 bases). Trimming took off 8 bases at V and 5 bases at J, with 18 bases between the two ends. Germline values: CDR1 SNHLY, CDR2 FYNNEI. This CDR3 comprises 14 residues. CDR3 nucleotides: TGTGCCAGCGGAAGCCAGGGATCCTTGGAGACCCAGTACTTC. Residues: CASGSQGSLETQYF.